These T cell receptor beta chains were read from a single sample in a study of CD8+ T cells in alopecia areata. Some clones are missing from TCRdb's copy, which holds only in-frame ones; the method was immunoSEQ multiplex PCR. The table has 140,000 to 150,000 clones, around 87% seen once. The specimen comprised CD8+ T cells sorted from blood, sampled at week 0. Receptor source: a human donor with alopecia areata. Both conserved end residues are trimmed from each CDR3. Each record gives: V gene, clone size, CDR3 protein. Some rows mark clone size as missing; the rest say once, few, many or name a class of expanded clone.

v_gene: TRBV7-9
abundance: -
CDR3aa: ASSLVGGASNQPQH

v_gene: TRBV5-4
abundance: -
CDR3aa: ASSLETSGAYEQY

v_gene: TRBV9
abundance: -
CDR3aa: ASSTNQGEAF

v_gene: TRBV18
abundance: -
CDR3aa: ASSPATGVSGWTEAF

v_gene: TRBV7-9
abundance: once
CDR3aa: ASSIAGAEQY

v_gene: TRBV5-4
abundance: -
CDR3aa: ASSLKLGQFLRSTYEQY

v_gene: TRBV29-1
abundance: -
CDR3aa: SVEGQGTSYEQY

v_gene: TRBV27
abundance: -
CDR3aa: ASRGPGPMETQY

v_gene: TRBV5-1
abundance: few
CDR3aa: ASRAGAGEQY

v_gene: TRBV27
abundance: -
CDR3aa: ASSSNDGNYGYT

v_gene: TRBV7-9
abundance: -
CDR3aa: ASSRLAGGFYNEQF

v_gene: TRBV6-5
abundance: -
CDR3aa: ASSPGTSGSYEQY

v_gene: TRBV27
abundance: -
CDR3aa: ASSLSPGPRQF

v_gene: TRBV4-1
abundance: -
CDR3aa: ASSQGLAGEQF